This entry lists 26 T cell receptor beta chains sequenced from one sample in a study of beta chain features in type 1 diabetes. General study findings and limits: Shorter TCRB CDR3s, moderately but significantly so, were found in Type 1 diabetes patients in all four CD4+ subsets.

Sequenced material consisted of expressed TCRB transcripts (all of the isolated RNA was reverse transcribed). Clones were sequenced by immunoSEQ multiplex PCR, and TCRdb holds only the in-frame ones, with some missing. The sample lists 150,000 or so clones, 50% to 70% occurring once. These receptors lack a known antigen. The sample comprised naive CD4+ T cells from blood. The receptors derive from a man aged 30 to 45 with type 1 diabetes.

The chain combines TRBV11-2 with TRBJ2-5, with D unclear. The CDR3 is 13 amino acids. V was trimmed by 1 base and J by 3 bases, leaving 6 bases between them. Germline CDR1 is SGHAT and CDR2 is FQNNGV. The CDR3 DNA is TGTGCCAGCAGCTTAGGTCCCGAAGAGACCCAGTACTTC. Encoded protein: CASSLGPEETQYF.

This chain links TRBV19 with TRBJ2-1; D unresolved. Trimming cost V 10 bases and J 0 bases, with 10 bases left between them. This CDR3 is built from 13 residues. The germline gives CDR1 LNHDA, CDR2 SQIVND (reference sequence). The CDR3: CATLSSSYNEQFF. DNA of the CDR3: TGTGCCACCCTTTCGAGCTCCTACAATGAGCAGTTCTTC.

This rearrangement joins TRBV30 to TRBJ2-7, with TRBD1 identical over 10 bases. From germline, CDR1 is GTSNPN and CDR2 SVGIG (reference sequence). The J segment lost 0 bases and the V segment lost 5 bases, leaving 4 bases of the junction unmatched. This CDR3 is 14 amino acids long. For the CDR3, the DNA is TGTGCCTGGGACCGGGACAGGGGCTCCTACGAGCAGTACTTC. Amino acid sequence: CAWDRDRGSYEQYF.

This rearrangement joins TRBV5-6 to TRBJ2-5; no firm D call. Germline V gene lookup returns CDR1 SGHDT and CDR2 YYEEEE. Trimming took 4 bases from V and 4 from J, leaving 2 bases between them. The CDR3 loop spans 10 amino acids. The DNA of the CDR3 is TGTGCCAGCAGCGGAGAGACCCAGTACTTC. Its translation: CASSGETQYF.

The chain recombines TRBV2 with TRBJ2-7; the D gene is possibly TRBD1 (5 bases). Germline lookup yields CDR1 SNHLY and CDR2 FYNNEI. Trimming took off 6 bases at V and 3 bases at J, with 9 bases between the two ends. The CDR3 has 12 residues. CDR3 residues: CASRDTYYEQYF. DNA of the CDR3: TGTGCCAGCAGGGACACTTACTACGAGCAGTACTTC.

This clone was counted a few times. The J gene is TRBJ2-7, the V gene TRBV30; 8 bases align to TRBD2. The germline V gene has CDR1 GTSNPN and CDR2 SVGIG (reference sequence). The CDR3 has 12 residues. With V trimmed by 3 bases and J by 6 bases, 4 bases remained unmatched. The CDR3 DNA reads TGTGCCTGGAGGCCGGGAGGGGCCGAGCAGTACTTC. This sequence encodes CAWRPGGAEQYF.

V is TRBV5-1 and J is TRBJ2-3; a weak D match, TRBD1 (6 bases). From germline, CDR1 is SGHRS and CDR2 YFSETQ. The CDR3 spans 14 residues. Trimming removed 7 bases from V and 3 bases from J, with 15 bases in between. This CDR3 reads CASRGTLATDTQYF. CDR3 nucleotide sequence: TGCGCCAGCCGAGGGACATTAGCTACAGATACGCAGTATTTT.

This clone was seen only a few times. The CDR3 DNA reads as TGTGCCAGCAGCTTCTTTCCGAAAGGGCAAGAGACCCAGTACTTC. Translation gives CASSFFPKGQETQYF. The gene calls are TRBV7-9 and TRBJ2-5, with D uncertain. There are 15 residues in the CDR3. The germline gives CDR1 SEHNR, CDR2 FQNEAQ (reference sequence). V was pared by 3 bases and J by 2 bases, with 13 bases between.

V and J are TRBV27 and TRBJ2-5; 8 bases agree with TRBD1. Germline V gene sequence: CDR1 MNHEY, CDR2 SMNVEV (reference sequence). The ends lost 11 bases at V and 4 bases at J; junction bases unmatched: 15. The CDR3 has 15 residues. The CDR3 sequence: CARVKRTGRRETQYF. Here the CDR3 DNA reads TGTGCCCGTGTCAAGAGGACAGGGAGGCGAGAGACCCAGTACTTC.

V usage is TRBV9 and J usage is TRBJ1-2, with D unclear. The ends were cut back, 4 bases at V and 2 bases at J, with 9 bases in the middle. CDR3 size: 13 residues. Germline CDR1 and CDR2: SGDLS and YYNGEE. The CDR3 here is CASSKTENYGYTF. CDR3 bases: TGTGCCAGCAGCAAGACTGAGAACTATGGCTACACCTTC.

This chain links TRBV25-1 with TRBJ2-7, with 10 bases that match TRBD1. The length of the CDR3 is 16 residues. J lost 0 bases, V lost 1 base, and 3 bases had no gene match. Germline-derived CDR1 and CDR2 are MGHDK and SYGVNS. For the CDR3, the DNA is TGTGCCAGCAGTGAATTAGGGGACAGGGGCTCCTACGAGCAGTACTTC. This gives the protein CASSELGDRGSYEQYF.

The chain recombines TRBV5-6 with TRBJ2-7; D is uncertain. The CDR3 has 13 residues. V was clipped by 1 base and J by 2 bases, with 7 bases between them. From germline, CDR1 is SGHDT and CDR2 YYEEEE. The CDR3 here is CASSLPVAYEQYF. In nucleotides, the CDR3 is TGTGCCAGCAGCTTGCCGGTAGCCTACGAGCAGTACTTC. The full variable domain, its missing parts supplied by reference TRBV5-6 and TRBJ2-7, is DAGVTQSPTHLIKTRGQQVTLRCSPKSGHDTVSWYQQALGQGPQFIFQYYEEEERQRGNFPDRFSGHQFPNYSSELNVNALLLGDSALYLCASSLPVAYEQYFGPGTRLTVT.

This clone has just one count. The CDR3 region has the DNA TGTGCCAGCAGCTTCCTAGCGGGGGGGCACAATGAGCAGTTCTTC. Amino acids: CASSFLAGGHNEQFF. This chain connects TRBV11-2 to TRBJ2-1, with TRBD2 identical over 12 bases. This CDR3 has 15 amino acids. Germline values: CDR1 SGHAT, CDR2 FQNNGV. The junction had 2 bases not matched to a gene; V was cut back by 3 bases and J by 5 bases. The variable domain in full, with the rest retrieved from reference TRBV11-2 and TRBJ2-1, is EAGVAQSPRYKIIEKRQSVAFWCNPISGHATLYWYQQILGQGPKLLIQFQNNGVVDDSQLPKDRFSAERLKGVDSTLKIQPAKLEDSAVYLCASSFLAGGHNEQFFGPGTRLTVL.

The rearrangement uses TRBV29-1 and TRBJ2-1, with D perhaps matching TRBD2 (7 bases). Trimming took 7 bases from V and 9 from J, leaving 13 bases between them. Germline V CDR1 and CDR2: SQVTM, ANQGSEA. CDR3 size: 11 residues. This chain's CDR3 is CSAGGAGEQFF. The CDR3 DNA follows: TGCAGCGCTGGGGGGGCTGGTGAGCAGTTCTTC.

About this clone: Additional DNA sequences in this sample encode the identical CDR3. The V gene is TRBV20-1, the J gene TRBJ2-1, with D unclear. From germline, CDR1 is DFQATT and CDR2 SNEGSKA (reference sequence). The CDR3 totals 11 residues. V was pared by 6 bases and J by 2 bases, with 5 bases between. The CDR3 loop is CSAGPYNEQFF. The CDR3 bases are TGCAGTGCCGGCCCCTACAATGAGCAGTTCTTC.

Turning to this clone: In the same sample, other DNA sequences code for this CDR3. The CDR3 here is CASSIIGETQYF. In nucleotides, the CDR3 is TGTGCCAGTAGTATAATCGGGGAGACCCAGTACTTC. This chain connects TRBV19 to TRBJ2-5; no firm D call. The V end lost 2 bases, the J end lost 5 bases, and 6 bases lay between the germline ends. Germline V gene lookup returns CDR1 LNHDA and CDR2 SQIVND (reference sequence). The CDR3 sequence is 12 residues long.

The CDR3 protein is CASSPDRGLETQYF. CDR3 sequence (DNA): TGTGCCAGCAGTCCGGACAGGGGACTTGAGACCCAGTACTTC. The chain employs TRBV7-2 and TRBJ2-5, with 9 nucleotides matching TRBD1. The ends lost 6 bases at V and 5 bases at J; junction bases unmatched: 7. This CDR3 is built from 14 residues. Germline-derived CDR1 and CDR2 are SGHTA and FQGNSA.

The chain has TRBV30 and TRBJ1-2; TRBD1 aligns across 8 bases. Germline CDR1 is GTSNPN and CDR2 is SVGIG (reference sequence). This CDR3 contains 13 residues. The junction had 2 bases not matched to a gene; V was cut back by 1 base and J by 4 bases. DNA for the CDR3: TGTGCCTGGAGTGCAGGGGGCGGCTATGGCTACACCTTC. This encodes CAWSAGGGYGYTF.

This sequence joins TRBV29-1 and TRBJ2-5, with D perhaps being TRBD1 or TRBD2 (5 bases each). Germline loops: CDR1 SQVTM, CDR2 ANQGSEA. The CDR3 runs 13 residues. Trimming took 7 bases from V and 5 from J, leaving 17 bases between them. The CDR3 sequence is CSGAPGPRETQYF. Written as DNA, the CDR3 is TGCAGCGGTGCCCCGGGGCCCCGGGAGACCCAGTACTTC.

The CDR3: CSVYPRGQLSEAFF. The CDR3 DNA reads as TGCAGCGTTTATCCCCGGGGCCAGCTGTCTGAAGCTTTCTTT. The V gene is TRBV29-1, the J gene TRBJ1-1; possible D gene TRBD1, 5 bases. Trimming stripped 5 bases from V and 6 bases from J, with 19 bases between. The length of the CDR3 is 14 residues. The germline V gene encodes CDR1 SQVTM and CDR2 ANQGSEA.

CDR3 sequence reads: CASSVAEAAGGQETQYF. CDR3 sequence (DNA): TGTGCCAGCAGCGTAGCTGAGGCAGCGGGGGGCCAAGAGACCCAGTACTTC. The chain employs TRBV9 and TRBJ2-5; 9 bases are a match to TRBD2. The germline gives CDR1 SGDLS, CDR2 YYNGEE. This CDR3 has 17 residues. V lost 0 bases to trimming and J lost 1 base; unmatched junction nucleotides: 7. The full variable domain, rest sourced from reference TRBV9 and TRBJ2-5, is DSGVTQTPKHLITATGQRVTLRCSPRSGDLSVYWYQQSLDQGLQFLIQYYNGEERAKGNILERFSAQQFPDLHSELNLSSLELGDSALYFCASSVAEAAGGQETQYFGPGTRLLVL.

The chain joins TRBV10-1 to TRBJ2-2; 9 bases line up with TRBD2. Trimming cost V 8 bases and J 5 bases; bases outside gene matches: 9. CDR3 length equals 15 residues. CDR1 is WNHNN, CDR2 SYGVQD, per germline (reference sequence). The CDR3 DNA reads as TGCGCCAGCGCGCGTCAGCGGGGGGATACCGGGGAGCTGTTTTTT. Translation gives CASARQRGDTGELFF.

CDR3 loop: CSVDRTGGINEQFF. DNA for the CDR3: TGCAGCGTTGACAGGACAGGGGGCATAAATGAGCAGTTCTTC. The chain uses TRBV29-1 and TRBJ2-1; 11 bases are a match to TRBD1. V gave up 3 bases and J gave up 7 bases; unmatched junction bases: 5. This CDR3 contains 14 residues. Germline V gene sequence: CDR1 SQVTM, CDR2 ANQGSEA.

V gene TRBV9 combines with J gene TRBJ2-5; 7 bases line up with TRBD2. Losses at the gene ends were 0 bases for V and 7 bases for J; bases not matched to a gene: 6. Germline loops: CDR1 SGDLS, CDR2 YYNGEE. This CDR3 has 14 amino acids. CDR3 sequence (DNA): TGTGCCAGCAGCGTAGGCGGCGAGCGGGGGACCCAGTACTTC. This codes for CASSVGGERGTQYF.

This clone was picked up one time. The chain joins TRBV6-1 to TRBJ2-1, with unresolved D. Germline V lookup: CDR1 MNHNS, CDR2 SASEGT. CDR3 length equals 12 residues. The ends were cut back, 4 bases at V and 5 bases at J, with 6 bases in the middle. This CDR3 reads CASSGPDNEQFF. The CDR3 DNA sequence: TGTGCCAGCAGTGGCCCAGACAATGAGCAGTTCTTC.

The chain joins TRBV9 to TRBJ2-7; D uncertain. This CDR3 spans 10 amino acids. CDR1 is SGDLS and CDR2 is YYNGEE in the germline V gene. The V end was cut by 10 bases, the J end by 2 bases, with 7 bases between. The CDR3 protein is CAVGAYEQYF. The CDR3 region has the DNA TGTGCCGTCGGTGCCTACGAGCAGTACTTC. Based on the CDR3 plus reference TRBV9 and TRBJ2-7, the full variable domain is DSGVTQTPKHLITATGQRVTLRCSPRSGDLSVYWYQQSLDQGLQFLIQYYNGEERAKGNILERFSAQQFPDLHSELNLSSLELGDSALYFCAVGAYEQYFGPGTRLTVT.